This T cell receptor (beta chain) was sequenced for a study of T cell changes during pregnancy in multiple sclerosis. V lost 5 bases and J 3 bases, leaving 7 bases between the germline ends. Germline CDR1 and CDR2: DFQATT and SNEGSKA (reference sequence). CDR3 size: 11 residues. Produced via immunoSEQ multiplex PCR; TCRdb's table is partial and in-frame only. The sample lists approximately 58,000 clones, about 90% occurring once. This receptor was obtained from a female donor in good health, enrolled as a control in a pregnancy study. The V and J genes are TRBV20-1 and TRBJ1-1; D remains unclear. Sequencing used CD4+ T cells from peripheral blood mononuclear cells, obtained after pregnancy. The CDR3 spells CSARRDTEAFF. In nucleotides, the CDR3 is TGCAGTGCTCGGAGGGACACTGAAGCTTTCTTT.